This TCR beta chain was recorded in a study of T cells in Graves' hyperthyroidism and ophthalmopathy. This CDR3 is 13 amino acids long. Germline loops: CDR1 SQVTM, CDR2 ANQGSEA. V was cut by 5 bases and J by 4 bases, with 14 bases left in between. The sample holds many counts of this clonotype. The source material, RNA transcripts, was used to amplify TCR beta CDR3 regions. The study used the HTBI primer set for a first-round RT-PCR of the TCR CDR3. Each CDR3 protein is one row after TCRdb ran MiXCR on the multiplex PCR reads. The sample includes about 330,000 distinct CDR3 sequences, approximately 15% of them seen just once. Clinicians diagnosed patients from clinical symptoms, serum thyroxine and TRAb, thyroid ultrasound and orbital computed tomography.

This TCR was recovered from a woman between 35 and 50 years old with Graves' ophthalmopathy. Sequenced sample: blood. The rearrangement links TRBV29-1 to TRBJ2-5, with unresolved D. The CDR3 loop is CSVPTPGPETQYF. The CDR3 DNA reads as TGCAGCGTTCCGACCCCAGGCCCAGAGACCCAGTACTTC.